This paragraph reports one T cell receptor (beta chain). The sample belongs to a study of blood T cell repertoires in COVID-19. Background on the study: COVID-19 samples, acute and convalescent, were from the United States, Italy and Spain. In each case, the material was cDNA or gDNA derived from T cells, B-cell-depleted T cells, or PBMCs.

With 6 bases clipped from V and 8 bases from J, the junction kept 11 bases outside the gene matches. The CDR3 extends over 15 amino acids. Germline V CDR1 and CDR2: SEHNR, FQNEAQ (reference sequence). Original methodology: It was from reference gene primer amplification that nucleated cell counts were estimated. The method was immunoSEQ multiplex PCR; TCRdb's version includes in-frame clones alone and lacks a portion of them. The V and J calls and the clone size are those of that table, but D and trimming were determined from the DNA. Seen here are about 56,000 clones, less than 90% observed once, and the top ten hold 10% to 15%.

This receptor was taken from an elderly woman with acute or convalescent COVID-19. Sequenced material: peripheral blood. The chain is built from TRBV7-9 and TRBJ1-5; TRBD1 matches at 9 bases. CDR3 in DNA: TGTGCCAGCAGTTTGGGACAGGGTGTGATGGAGCCCCAGCATTTT. It is translated as CASSLGQGVMEPQHF.